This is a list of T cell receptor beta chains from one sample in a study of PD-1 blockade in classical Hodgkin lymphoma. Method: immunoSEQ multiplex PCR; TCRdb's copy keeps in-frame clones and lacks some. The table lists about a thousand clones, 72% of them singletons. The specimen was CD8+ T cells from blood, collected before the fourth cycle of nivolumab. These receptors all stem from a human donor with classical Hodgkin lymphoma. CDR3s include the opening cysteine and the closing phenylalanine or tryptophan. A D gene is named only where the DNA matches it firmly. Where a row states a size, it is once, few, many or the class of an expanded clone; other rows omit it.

CDR3 protein: CASSPGQGSYEQYF; CDR3 DNA: TGTGCCAGCTCACCGGGACAGGGATCCTACGAGCAGTACTTC; clone size: NA; V gene: TRBV18; D gene: TRBD1; J gene: TRBJ2-7
CDR3 protein: CASADSRDPNTEAFF; CDR3 DNA: TGTGCCAGCGCAGACTCCCGGGACCCGAACACTGAAGCTTTCTTT; clone size: NA; V gene: TRBV2; D gene: NA; J gene: TRBJ1-1
CDR3 protein: CASTNRDDKYF; CDR3 DNA: TGTGCCAGTACAAACCGGGACGACAAGTACTTC; clone size: hyperexpanded; V gene: TRBV7-9; D gene: NA; J gene: TRBJ2-5
CDR3 protein: CASSLTGGYGEKLFF; CDR3 DNA: TGTGCCAGCAGCTTAACAGGGGGCTACGGTGAAAAACTGTTTTTT; clone size: NA; V gene: TRBV7-3; D gene: TRBD1; J gene: TRBJ1-4
CDR3 protein: CASTNRDDKYF; CDR3 DNA: TGTGCCAGTACAAACCGGGACGACAAGTACTTC; clone size: NA; V gene: TRBV11-3; D gene: NA; J gene: TRBJ2-5
CDR3 protein: CASSLAPGDTEAFF; CDR3 DNA: TGTGCCAGCAGCTTGGCTCCTGGGGACACTGAAGCTTTCTTT; clone size: NA; V gene: TRBV13; D gene: NA; J gene: TRBJ1-1
CDR3 protein: CASRTIGWGTEAFF; CDR3 DNA: TGCGCCAGCAGGACTATCGGGTGGGGCACTGAAGCTTTCTTT; clone size: NA; V gene: TRBV5-1; D gene: NA; J gene: TRBJ1-1
CDR3 protein: CATSRSQRLARGTDTQYF; CDR3 DNA: TGTGCCACCAGCAGATCCCAGAGACTAGCTCGCGGCACAGATACGCAGTATTTT; clone size: NA; V gene: TRBV15; D gene: TRBD2; J gene: TRBJ2-3
CDR3 protein: CASSVVRGPYADTQYF; CDR3 DNA: TGTGCCAGCAGCGTAGTCAGGGGACCATATGCGGATACGCAGTATTTT; clone size: NA; V gene: TRBV9; D gene: NA; J gene: TRBJ2-3
CDR3 protein: CASSQGNYEQYF; CDR3 DNA: TGTGCCAGCAGCCAAGGTAACTACGAGCAGTACTTC; clone size: NA; V gene: TRBV4-2; D gene: NA; J gene: TRBJ2-7
CDR3 protein: CASVARSSYEQYF; CDR3 DNA: TGTGCTAGTGTGGCCAGAAGTTCCTACGAGCAGTACTTC; clone size: large; V gene: TRBV12-5; D gene: NA; J gene: TRBJ2-7
CDR3 protein: CASSEDRNSGNTIYF; CDR3 DNA: TGTGCCAGCAGTGAAGACAGGAACTCTGGAAACACCATATATTTT; clone size: large; V gene: TRBV6-1; D gene: NA; J gene: TRBJ1-3
CDR3 protein: CASSSLTVGRAKNIQYF; CDR3 DNA: TGTGCCAGCAGCTCCCTTACAGTGGGAAGAGCCAAAAACATTCAGTACTTC; clone size: few; V gene: TRBV7-9; D gene: NA; J gene: TRBJ2-4
CDR3 protein: CASSPDVGGGYEQYF; CDR3 DNA: TGTGCCAGCTCACCCGACGTTGGCGGGGGCTACGAGCAGTACTTC; clone size: NA; V gene: TRBV18; D gene: TRBD2; J gene: TRBJ2-7
CDR3 protein: CASSLFSGVAKNIQYF; CDR3 DNA: TGTGCCAGCAGCCTCTTTAGCGGGGTGGCCAAAAACATTCAGTACTTC; clone size: once; V gene: TRBV5-4; D gene: TRBD2; J gene: TRBJ2-4
CDR3 protein: CASSFLPTGLDYGYTF; CDR3 DNA: TGTGCCAGCAGCTTTTTACCCACAGGGTTGGACTATGGCTACACCTTC; clone size: few; V gene: TRBV5-6; D gene: NA; J gene: TRBJ1-2
CDR3 protein: CASSVPGTGVDTGELFF; CDR3 DNA: TGTGCCAGCAGCGTCCCCGGGACAGGGGTTGACACCGGGGAGCTGTTTTTT; clone size: NA; V gene: TRBV9; D gene: TRBD1; J gene: TRBJ2-2
CDR3 protein: CASSPTTTYNEQFF; CDR3 DNA: TGTGCCAGCAGCCCTACCACTACTTACAATGAGCAGTTCTTC; clone size: NA; V gene: TRBV7-9; D gene: NA; J gene: TRBJ2-1
CDR3 protein: CASSENQGSAGELFF; CDR3 DNA: TGTGCCAGCAGTGAAAACCAGGGATCGGCCGGGGAGCTGTTTTTT; clone size: NA; V gene: TRBV6-1; D gene: NA; J gene: TRBJ2-2
CDR3 protein: CASSLKGLDTEAFF; CDR3 DNA: TGCGCCAGCAGCTTGAAGGGACTCGACACTGAAGCTTTCTTT; clone size: few; V gene: TRBV5-1; D gene: NA; J gene: TRBJ1-1
CDR3 protein: CASSHRGNQETQYF; CDR3 DNA: TGCGCCAGCAGCCATCGGGGTAACCAAGAGACCCAGTACTTC; clone size: NA; V gene: TRBV5-1; D gene: NA; J gene: TRBJ2-5
CDR3 protein: CASSIGGLAGYNEQFF; CDR3 DNA: TGTGCCAGTAGTATAGGGGGCCTAGCGGGTTACAATGAGCAGTTCTTC; clone size: NA; V gene: TRBV19; D gene: TRBD2; J gene: TRBJ2-1
CDR3 protein: CASSVVTGNSPLHF; CDR3 DNA: TGTGCCAGCAGCGTAGTGACAGGGAATTCACCCCTCCACTTT; clone size: NA; V gene: TRBV9; D gene: TRBD1; J gene: TRBJ1-6
CDR3 protein: CASSQGAWGASVGELFF; CDR3 DNA: TGTGCCAGCAGCCAAGGGGCCTGGGGGGCGAGCGTCGGGGAGCTGTTTTTT; clone size: NA; V gene: TRBV4-2; D gene: NA; J gene: TRBJ2-2
CDR3 protein: CASSLANGPEQYF; CDR3 DNA: TGTGCCAGCAGCTTGGCCAATGGACCCGAGCAGTACTTC; clone size: NA; V gene: TRBV5-8; D gene: NA; J gene: TRBJ2-7
CDR3 protein: CASSLALSETYEQYF; CDR3 DNA: TGTGCCAGCAGCTTAGCGCTTTCCGAGACCTACGAGCAGTACTTC; clone size: NA; V gene: TRBV7-9; D gene: NA; J gene: TRBJ2-7
CDR3 protein: CASSRTGSGEQYF; CDR3 DNA: TGTGCCAGCAGCCGGACAGGGTCGGGGGAGCAGTACTTC; clone size: few; V gene: TRBV11-2; D gene: TRBD1; J gene: TRBJ2-7
CDR3 protein: CAWSVATGGEQYF; CDR3 DNA: TGTGCCTGGAGTGTAGCGACTGGGGGCGAGCAGTACTTC; clone size: NA; V gene: TRBV30; D gene: NA; J gene: TRBJ2-7
CDR3 protein: CASSPSLGNEQFF; CDR3 DNA: TGTGCCAGCAGTCCGTCCCTGGGCAATGAGCAGTTCTTC; clone size: few; V gene: TRBV27; D gene: NA; J gene: TRBJ2-1
CDR3 protein: CAWSAGYGGHGYTF; CDR3 DNA: TGTGCCTGGAGTGCGGGCTACGGGGGCCATGGCTACACCTTC; clone size: few; V gene: TRBV30; D gene: NA; J gene: TRBJ1-2
CDR3 protein: CASSMTLLEDGYTF; CDR3 DNA: TGTGCCAGCAGTATGACACTCCTTGAGGATGGCTACACCTTC; clone size: few; V gene: TRBV2; D gene: NA; J gene: TRBJ1-2
CDR3 protein: CAISEPNFLGTGGSNEQFF; CDR3 DNA: TGTGCCATCAGTGAGCCGAACTTTCTCGGGACAGGGGGATCCAATGAGCAGTTCTTC; clone size: few; V gene: TRBV10-3; D gene: TRBD1; J gene: TRBJ2-1
CDR3 protein: CASSPVLRKGSGELFF; CDR3 DNA: TGTGCCAGCAGTCCAGTACTGCGCAAAGGAAGCGGGGAGCTGTTTTTT; clone size: NA; V gene: TRBV7-9; D gene: NA; J gene: TRBJ2-2
CDR3 protein: CASSFPSGTLDNEQFF; CDR3 DNA: TGTGCCAGCAGCTTCCCCTCCGGGACTTTGGACAATGAGCAGTTCTTC; clone size: NA; V gene: TRBV11-2; D gene: NA; J gene: TRBJ2-1
CDR3 protein: CASSRSKVGQSYEQYF; CDR3 DNA: TGTGCCAGCAGTCGTTCCAAGGTTGGACAGTCCTACGAGCAGTACTTC; clone size: few; V gene: TRBV27; D gene: NA; J gene: TRBJ2-7
CDR3 protein: CASGLYGYTF; CDR3 DNA: TGTGCTAGTGGATTATATGGCTACACCTTC; clone size: large; V gene: TRBV12-5; D gene: NA; J gene: TRBJ1-2
CDR3 protein: CASSPQTYTEAFF; CDR3 DNA: TGTGCCAGCAGCCCCCAGACATACACTGAAGCTTTCTTT; clone size: NA; V gene: TRBV28; D gene: NA; J gene: TRBJ1-1
CDR3 protein: CASSDGLSYEQYF; CDR3 DNA: TGCGCCAGCAGTGACGGGCTGTCCTACGAGCAGTACTTC; clone size: NA; V gene: TRBV10-1; D gene: NA; J gene: TRBJ2-7
CDR3 protein: CASSQSLRAGENEQFF; CDR3 DNA: TGTGCCAGCAGCCAAAGTTTAAGGGCAGGGGAAAATGAGCAGTTCTTC; clone size: once; V gene: TRBV14; D gene: NA; J gene: TRBJ2-1
CDR3 protein: CASSQTASSYNEQFF; CDR3 DNA: TGTGCCAGCAGCCAGACAGCGAGCTCCTACAATGAGCAGTTCTTC; clone size: NA; V gene: TRBV7-3; D gene: NA; J gene: TRBJ2-1
CDR3 protein: CAWAYDREGEQYF; CDR3 DNA: TGTGCCTGGGCTTATGACAGGGAGGGGGAGCAGTACTTC; clone size: hyperexpanded; V gene: TRBV30; D gene: NA; J gene: TRBJ2-7
CDR3 protein: CASSSRQGMNTEAFF; CDR3 DNA: TGTGCCAGCAGCTCCCGACAGGGGATGAACACTGAAGCTTTCTTT; clone size: NA; V gene: TRBV7-6; D gene: TRBD1; J gene: TRBJ1-1
CDR3 protein: CASSERRGGPLQETQYF; CDR3 DNA: TGTGCCAGCAGCGAACGTAGAGGGGGACCGCTCCAAGAGACCCAGTACTTC; clone size: hyperexpanded; V gene: TRBV9; D gene: NA; J gene: TRBJ2-5
CDR3 protein: CASSQEGEQFF; CDR3 DNA: TGTGCCAGCTCCCAGGAGGGAGAGCAGTTCTTC; clone size: few; V gene: TRBV5-6; D gene: NA; J gene: TRBJ2-1
CDR3 protein: CASSLVPTEEGYTF; CDR3 DNA: TGTGCCAGCAGCTTAGTCCCCACAGAGGAGGGCTACACCTTC; clone size: NA; V gene: TRBV7-9; D gene: NA; J gene: TRBJ1-2
CDR3 protein: CASRGTGGSTGELFF; CDR3 DNA: TGTGCCAGCAGGGGGACAGGGGGTAGCACCGGGGAGCTGTTTTTT; clone size: NA; V gene: TRBV9; D gene: TRBD1; J gene: TRBJ2-2
CDR3 protein: CASSQGRSLNTEAFF; CDR3 DNA: TGCGCCAGCAGCCAAGGGCGGAGTTTGAACACTGAAGCTTTCTTT; clone size: NA; V gene: TRBV4-1; D gene: NA; J gene: TRBJ1-1
CDR3 protein: CASSLGAPGSHNEQFF; CDR3 DNA: TGTGCCAGCAGTTTGGGAGCCCCCGGCTCTCACAATGAGCAGTTCTTC; clone size: NA; V gene: TRBV27; D gene: NA; J gene: TRBJ2-1
CDR3 protein: CASSWTGGINEQYF; CDR3 DNA: TGTGCCAGCAGTTGGACAGGGGGCATCAACGAGCAGTACTTC; clone size: NA; V gene: TRBV27; D gene: TRBD1; J gene: TRBJ2-7
CDR3 protein: CASTVIGAQLATNEKLFF; CDR3 DNA: TGTGCCAGCACCGTAATAGGAGCCCAATTAGCAACTAATGAAAAACTGTTTTTT; clone size: few; V gene: TRBV9; D gene: NA; J gene: TRBJ1-4
CDR3 protein: CASSEALGGGGNTIYF; CDR3 DNA: TGTGCCAGCAGTGAAGCGCTGGGGGGAGGTGGAAACACCATATATTTT; clone size: NA; V gene: TRBV6-1; D gene: NA; J gene: TRBJ1-3
CDR3 protein: CASSNGLASYNEQFF; CDR3 DNA: TGTGCCAGCAGCAACGGGCTGGCTTCCTACAATGAGCAGTTCTTC; clone size: NA; V gene: TRBV7-7; D gene: NA; J gene: TRBJ2-1
CDR3 protein: CASSLLRSKNRGPGQNTEAFF; CDR3 DNA: TGTGCCAGTAGCCTTCTACGCAGTAAGAACAGGGGCCCCGGCCAGAACACTGAAGCTTTCTTT; clone size: few; V gene: TRBV19; D gene: TRBD1; J gene: TRBJ1-1
CDR3 protein: CSVLILGPVMGASYGYTF; CDR3 DNA: TGCAGCGTTCTCATCCTTGGGCCGGTTATGGGGGCATCCTATGGCTACACCTTC; clone size: once; V gene: TRBV29-1; D gene: NA; J gene: TRBJ1-2
CDR3 protein: CASSTPLGRTSTDTQYF; CDR3 DNA: TGTGCCAGCAGTACACCCCTGGGACGGACCTCCACAGATACGCAGTATTTT; clone size: NA; V gene: TRBV2; D gene: NA; J gene: TRBJ2-3
CDR3 protein: CASSAIFEQYF; CDR3 DNA: TGTGCCAGCAGTGCCATTTTCGAGCAGTACTTC; clone size: NA; V gene: TRBV28; D gene: NA; J gene: TRBJ2-7
CDR3 protein: CASAWGVNTEAFF; CDR3 DNA: TGTGCCAGCGCCTGGGGAGTGAACACTGAAGCTTTCTTT; clone size: few; V gene: TRBV2; D gene: NA; J gene: TRBJ1-1